The source of this T cell receptor beta chain is a study of T cells after somatic rescue of genetic block. Deletions cut 1 base from V and 4 bases from J, with 14 bases between. Per the germline V gene, CDR1 is SSHAT and CDR2 is FNYEAQ (reference sequence). The CDR3 covers 16 residues. The repertoire was sequenced with immunoSEQ multiplex PCR; TCRdb's copy has only in-frame clones and lacks some. The table has roughly 120,000 clones, just over 90% seen once. The material sequenced was peripheral blood mononuclear cells (PBMCs). The source of this sequence is a woman aged 18-30 years. The chain employs TRBV7-7 and TRBJ1-3; no definite D call. The CDR3 DNA follows: TGTGCCAGCAGCTTAGATAAGGGCCCGGGAGGAAACACCATATATTTT. As protein: CASSLDKGPGGNTIYF.